Each of the 22 T cell receptor beta chains below was sequenced from the same sample in a study of blood T cell repertoires in COVID-19. Generated by immunoSEQ multiplex PCR, the TCRdb table keeps only in-frame clones and is missing some. The sample carries under 250,000 clones, 83% recorded once. The sample was PBMCs or T cells enriched from blood (not recorded which). These receptors came from a woman between 40 and 55 years old who had been exposed to COVID-19.

This clone was recorded a few times. The chain combines TRBV6-1 with TRBJ1-2; D is uncertain. With 0 bases removed from V and 8 bases from J, the gap between germline ends came to 19 bases. Germline V gene data show CDR1 as MNHNS and CDR2 as SASEGT. This CDR3 has 16 amino acids. The CDR3 sequence: CASSEALGVGLSGYTF. Here the CDR3 DNA reads TGTGCCAGCAGTGAAGCCTTAGGAGTCGGACTTAGCGGCTACACCTTC.

The sample holds a few counts of this clone. The rearrangement uses TRBV7-9 and TRBJ1-4, with a tentative D call TRBD1 (5 bases). The CDR3 totals 15 residues. Germline-derived CDR1 and CDR2 are SEHNR and FQNEAQ (reference sequence). Trimming removed 5 bases at V and 7 bases at J, with 17 bases between. CDR3 region: CASSRGTAEGEKLFF. The CDR3 region has the DNA TGTGCCAGCAGCCGGGGGACGGCGGAGGGTGAAAAACTGTTTTTT.

V and J are TRBV7-9 and TRBJ1-2; 8 nucleotides line up with TRBD1. Germline V gene data show CDR1 as SEHNR and CDR2 as FQNEAQ (reference sequence). The trim removed 1 base at V and 6 bases at J, leaving 10 bases unmatched. This CDR3 spans 16 amino acids. CDR3 nucleotide sequence: TGTGCCAGCAGCTTAGTGATGGGAGACAGGGGCGATGGCTACACCTTC. This encodes CASSLVMGDRGDGYTF.

This clone appeared once. V gene TRBV6-2 or TRBV6-3 combines with J gene TRBJ2-1, with 11 bases that match TRBD2. There are 16 residues in the CDR3. The germline V gene encodes CDR1 MNHEY and CDR2 SVGEGT. V trimming: 5 bases; J trimming: 7 bases; junction bases outside the gene matches: 10. CDR3 sequence: CASSTIAGGPWNEQFF. The CDR3, as DNA: TGTGCCAGCAGTACTATAGCGGGGGGGCCGTGGAATGAGCAGTTCTTC.

The V call is TRBV2, the J call TRBJ1-2; 9 nucleotides line up with TRBD1. This CDR3 spans 15 amino acids. In germline, CDR1 is SNHLY, CDR2 FYNNEI. The V segment lost 5 bases and the J segment 7 bases; nucleotides outside the gene matches: 11. The CDR3 sequence is CASSPRDRDGSGYTF. CDR3 nucleotides: TGTGCCAGCAGTCCCCGGGACAGGGACGGGAGTGGCTACACCTTC.

The count of this clone is one. The chain combines TRBV30 with TRBJ2-7, with D perhaps matching TRBD1 (6 bases). Germline CDR1 is GTSNPN and CDR2 is SVGIG (reference sequence). The CDR3 consists of 14 residues. Trimming shortened V by 2 bases and J by 1 base, and 12 bases separated the two germline ends. Written as DNA, the CDR3 is TGTGCCTGGAGTACTGCCGGGACATCCTACGAGCAGTACTTC. It encodes CAWSTAGTSYEQYF.

This chain's CDR3 is CASATRRGGTDTQYF. CDR3 coding DNA: TGTGCCAGCGCTACCCGGCGGGGGGGAACAGATACGCAGTATTTT. The chain uses TRBV5-6 and TRBJ2-3, with TRBD2 identical over 9 bases. V trimming: 7 bases; J trimming: 3 bases; junction bases outside the gene matches: 9. Germline CDR1 is SGHDT and CDR2 is YYEEEE. CDR3 length: 15 residues.

J is TRBJ2-1 and V is TRBV7-9; 9 bases are shared with TRBD1. Trimming cost V 5 bases and J 6 bases; bases outside gene matches: 5. This CDR3 region has 14 residues. CDR1 is SEHNR, CDR2 FQNEAQ, per germline (reference sequence). The CDR3 sequence: CASSTQGAGNEQFF. CDR3 in DNA: TGTGCCAGCAGCACACAGGGGGCAGGCAATGAGCAGTTCTTC.

The chain has TRBV28 and TRBJ1-2, with 10 nucleotides matching TRBD1. The germline V gene encodes CDR1 MDHEN and CDR2 SYDVKM. The trim removed 6 bases at V and 8 bases at J, leaving 9 bases unmatched. The CDR3 contains 14 residues. As DNA, the CDR3 is TGTGCCAGCAGCTCGGGACAGGGGAATGGAGGCTACACCTTC. Protein: CASSSGQGNGGYTF.

The chain couples TRBV12-5 to TRBJ1-5; TRBD1 agrees at 11 bases. Germline V gene lookup returns CDR1 LGHNT and CDR2 FRNRAP. The CDR3 extends over 17 amino acids. The trim removed 0 bases at V and 8 bases at J, leaving 9 bases unmatched. CDR3 in amino acids: CASGLVLGQGAEEPQHF. CDR3 in DNA: TGTGCTAGTGGTTTGGTACTCGGACAGGGGGCCGAAGAGCCCCAGCATTTT.

The chain uses TRBV5-1 and TRBJ1-1, with 9 bases lining up with TRBD1. V trimming: 3 bases; J trimming: 3 bases; junction bases outside the gene matches: 6. Germline assignment: CDR1 SGHRS and CDR2 YFSETQ. The CDR3 contains 15 residues. CDR3 amino acids: CASSSQGARDTEAFF. CDR3 sequence (DNA): TGCGCCAGCAGCTCACAGGGGGCGAGGGACACTGAAGCTTTCTTT.

The J gene is TRBJ1-2, the V gene TRBV7-2, with 8 positions matching TRBD1. The CDR3 length is 15 residues. Unmatched junction bases numbered 10, after V lost 5 bases and J lost 5 bases. Germline CDR1 SGHTA, CDR2 FQGNSA. CDR3 in amino acids: CASSPTVGQEYGYTF. The CDR3 bases are TGTGCCAGCAGCCCGACCGTGGGACAGGAATATGGCTACACCTTC.

The V call is TRBV5-6, the J call TRBJ1-3, with 7 positions matching TRBD1. There are 14 residues in the CDR3. Trimming cost V 3 bases and J 4 bases; bases outside gene matches: 4. Germline CDR1 SGHDT, CDR2 YYEEEE. Here the CDR3 reads CASSSQGNGNTIYF. The CDR3 DNA reads TGTGCCAGCAGCTCACAGGGGAACGGAAACACCATATATTTT.

This chain joins TRBV7-9 and TRBJ1-3; a possible D gene is TRBD1 (5 bases). CDR3 length: 17 amino acids. Deletions cut 5 bases from V and 0 bases from J, with 17 bases between. CDR1 and CDR2 (germline): SEHNR, FQNEAQ (reference sequence). The chain's CDR3 is CASSGALSSFSGNTIYF. The DNA for the CDR3 is TGTGCCAGCAGCGGGGCTTTAAGTTCATTCTCTGGAAACACCATATATTTT. The variable domain in full, with the rest retrieved from reference TRBV7-9 and TRBJ1-3, is DTGVSQNPRHKITKRGQNVTFRCDPISEHNRLYWYRQTLGQGPEFLTYFQNEAQLEKSRLLSDRFSAERPKGSFSTLEIQRTEQGDSAMYLCASSGALSSFSGNTIYFGEGSWLTVV.

The V gene is TRBV28, the J gene TRBJ1-1; D gene unclear. This CDR3 comprises 13 residues. Germline assignment: CDR1 MDHEN and CDR2 SYDVKM. V shed 8 bases and J shed 3 bases, with 13 bases lying between them. In DNA form, the CDR3 reads TGTGCCAGCTCTACTATCGGGTACACTGAAGCTTTCTTT. Its translation is CASSTIGYTEAFF.

V gene TRBV7-3 combines with J gene TRBJ2-4, with TRBD2 as a possible D gene (6 bases). The CDR3 length is 17 residues. Germline V lookup: CDR1 SGHTA, CDR2 FQGTGA. V was shortened by 2 bases and J by 1 base, with 15 bases between the two germline ends. CDR3 loop: CASSLGVGGRAKNIQYF. CDR3 DNA sequence: TGTGCCAGCAGCTTAGGGGTCGGGGGACGGGCCAAAAACATTCAGTACTTC.

The count of this clone is one. J is TRBJ1-1 and V is TRBV7-2; 7 bases map to TRBD1. The CDR3 runs to 15 residues. CDR1 and CDR2 from the germline V gene are SGHTA and FQGNSA. V was clipped by 3 bases and J by 5 bases; unmatched bases: 9. CDR3 residues: CASSFSGQPETEAFF. CDR3 bases: TGTGCCAGCAGCTTCTCGGGACAGCCCGAAACTGAAGCTTTCTTT.

The sample holds one count of this clone. This sequence joins TRBV7-3 and TRBJ2-6; D is ambiguous. V gave up 1 base and J gave up 3 bases, with 4 bases separating them. The germline V gene encodes CDR1 SGHTA and CDR2 FQGTGA. The CDR3 is made up of 14 amino acids. CDR3 sequence: CASSLMSGANVLTF. CDR3 bases: TGTGCCAGCAGCTTAATGAGTGGGGCCAACGTCCTGACTTTC.

This sequence joins TRBV7-3 and TRBJ2-6, with 10 bases that match TRBD1. This CDR3 is 19 amino acids long. Germline values: CDR1 SGHTA, CDR2 FQGTGA. The V and J ends lost 4 bases and 1 base, in that order; junction bases with no gene match: 10. This chain's CDR3 is CASSSPTGGHASGANVLTF. DNA for the CDR3: TGTGCCAGCAGCTCGCCGACAGGGGGCCACGCGTCTGGGGCCAACGTCCTGACTTTC. The full variable domain, rest sourced from reference TRBV7-3 and TRBJ2-6, is GAGVSQTPSNKVTEKGKYVELRCDPISGHTALYWYRQSLGQGPEFLIYFQGTGAADDSGLPNDRFFAVRPEGSVSTLKIQRTERGDSAVYLCASSSPTGGHASGANVLTFGAGSRLTVL.

This chain links TRBV27 with TRBJ2-1; 12 positions match TRBD2. The V gene's germline CDR1 is MNHEY and CDR2 SMNVEV (reference sequence). With V trimmed by 2 bases and J by 6 bases, 2 bases remained unmatched. The CDR3 contains 15 residues. In DNA form, the CDR3 reads TGTGCCAGCAGTTTAGTACTAGCGGGGGGCAATGAGCAGTTCTTC. It specifies CASSLVLAGGNEQFF.

The rearrangement uses TRBV14 and TRBJ1-1; TRBD1 matches at 9 bases. The CDR3 loop spans 14 amino acids. CDR1 and CDR2 (germline): SGHDN, FVKESK. The trim removed 2 bases at V and 11 bases at J, leaving 9 bases unmatched. CDR3 in amino acids: CASSQRGQGLLAFF. The DNA of the CDR3 is TGTGCCAGCAGCCAACGAGGACAGGGGTTGTTGGCTTTCTTT.

The chain joins TRBV19 to TRBJ2-2, with D maybe TRBD1 (5 bases). Germline lookup yields CDR1 LNHDA and CDR2 SQIVND (reference sequence). V was shortened by 5 bases and J by 2 bases, with 15 bases between the two germline ends. The CDR3 sequence is 16 residues long. CDR3 region: CASSASRVGNTGELFF. The CDR3 DNA reads as TGTGCCAGTAGTGCCTCCAGGGTTGGAAACACCGGGGAGCTGTTTTTT.